This T cell receptor (beta chain) emerged from a study of cytomegalovirus exposure and HLA in healthy donors. General observations from the study: Reported findings show TCR beta sequences accurately forecast HLA-A and HLA-B alleles in most subjects.

A multiplex PCR was run with 60 Vbeta primers and 13 Jbeta primers. Data came from immunoSEQ multiplex PCR; TCRdb stores just in-frame clones and leaves some out. Among approximately 190,000 clones listed, 80% were seen once. The CDR3 has 13 amino acids. With 6 bases removed from V and 3 bases from J, the gap between germline ends came to 12 bases. CDR1 is WNHNN, CDR2 SYGVQD, per germline (reference sequence). Sampled while nominally healthy, donors likely had unrecorded immune exposures. The table lists this clone with a count of one. The target antigen is unknown. The rearrangement links TRBV10-1 to TRBJ2-7; the D gene is possibly TRBD2 (6 bases). The TCR sequence derives from a man aged 35 to 55 in good health and CMV-seropositive. Input material: PBMCs. In DNA, the CDR3 is TGCGCCAGCAGAGAACCCGGGGGCTACGAGCAGTACTTC. Protein product: CASREPGGYEQYF.